A single sample gave rise to the 19 T cell receptor beta chains below, sequenced in a study of blood T cell repertoires in COVID-19. The protocol was immunoSEQ multiplex PCR, while the TCRdb copy is restricted to in-frame clones and leaves out a portion. This sample has approximately 200,000 clones, with approximately 86% found just once. The sample taken for sequencing was peripheral blood. These receptors all stem from a woman under 40 with active or convalescent COVID-19.

V usage is TRBV7-8 and J usage is TRBJ2-7; tentatively, D is TRBD1 (6 bases). CDR1 and CDR2 from the germline V gene are SGHVS and FQNEAQ. V lost 2 bases and J 11 bases, leaving 16 bases between the germline ends. This CDR3 comprises 13 residues. The CDR3 sequence is CASSLPQTGFKYF. Here the CDR3 DNA reads TGTGCCAGCAGCTTACCCCAGACAGGATTTAAGTACTTC.

CDR3 nucleotides: TGTGCCAGCAGTGTCCCGGGGGAGGACACTGAAGCTTTCTTT. It encodes CASSVPGEDTEAFF. The rearrangement links TRBV2 to TRBJ1-1; tentatively, D is TRBD1 (5 bases). V lost 4 bases and J lost 3, with 12 bases in between. The CDR3 is 14 residues long. Per germline, CDR1 SNHLY and CDR2 FYNNEI.

This chain joins TRBV6-5 and TRBJ1-1; tentatively, D is TRBD1 (5 bases). This CDR3 contains 12 residues. Germline V gene lookup returns CDR1 MNHEY and CDR2 SVGAGI. Deletions cut 2 bases from V and 11 bases from J, with 12 bases between. The CDR3 DNA is TGTGCCAGCAGTTACCCCCAGGGAAGGGCTTTCTTT. This encodes CASSYPQGRAFF.

The chain recombines TRBV6-5 with TRBJ2-1; 10 positions match TRBD2. The CDR3 has 14 amino acids. CDR1 and CDR2 from the germline V gene are MNHEY and SVGAGI. V shed 6 bases, J shed 6 bases, and the junction held 5 bases outside the gene matches. CDR3 in amino acids: CASSLGLAANEQFF. The CDR3 region has the DNA TGTGCCAGCAGCCTTGGACTAGCGGCCAATGAGCAGTTCTTC.

The chain employs TRBV6-1 and TRBJ1-1, with D possibly matching TRBD1 (5 bases). V dropped 5 bases and J dropped 0 bases, with 10 bases sitting between them. The CDR3 has 14 amino acids. Germline CDR1 reads MNHNS; CDR2 reads SASEGT. Written as DNA, the CDR3 is TGTGCCAGCAGTACCTGGGGGGTGAACACTGAAGCTTTCTTT. This encodes CASSTWGVNTEAFF.

The rearrangement joins TRBV18 to TRBJ2-4, with 7 nucleotides matching TRBD2. The CDR3 loop spans 12 amino acids. V lost 3 bases to trimming and J lost 8 bases; unmatched junction nucleotides: 1. Looked up from germline, CDR1 is KGHSH and CDR2 is LQKENI. CDR3 sequence: CASSPGGDIQYF. The CDR3 DNA is TGTGCCAGCTCACCTGGGGGGGACATTCAGTACTTC.

CDR3: CASRGHAGLEGNEQFF. DNA for the CDR3: TGTGCCAGCAGGGGACATGCGGGACTAGAGGGGAATGAGCAGTTCTTC. The chain recombines TRBV7-6 with TRBJ2-1; TRBD2 matches 8 bases. The J segment lost 7 bases and the V segment lost 6 bases, leaving 14 bases of the junction unmatched. This CDR3 has 16 residues. Germline loops: CDR1 SGHVS, CDR2 FNYEAQ. Looking up the rest from reference TRBV7-6 and TRBJ2-1 gives the full variable domain: GAGVSQSPRYKVTKRGQDVALRCDPISGHVSLYWYRQALGQGPEFLTYFNYEAQQDKSGLPNDRFSAERPEGSISTLTIQRTEQRDSAMYRCASRGHAGLEGNEQFFGPGTRLTVL.

The chain employs TRBV27 and TRBJ2-1; 8 nucleotides line up with TRBD2. Germline V gives CDR1 MNHEY, CDR2 SMNVEV (reference sequence). The CDR3 extends over 13 amino acids. V shed 2 bases and J 9 bases; nucleotides not matched to a gene: 3. The CDR3 DNA reads TGTGCCAGCAGTTTAGGGACTAGGACTGAGCAGTTCTTC. Protein sequence: CASSLGTRTEQFF.

The chain recombines TRBV19 with TRBJ1-2, with D maybe TRBD1 (6 bases). The germline CDR1 and CDR2 sequences are LNHDA and SQIVND (reference sequence). V lost 3 bases and J 5 bases, leaving 16 bases between the germline ends. This CDR3 has 15 amino acids. In nucleotides, the CDR3 is TGTGCCAGTAGTATTTCGGCAGGGGAATCGTATGGCTACACCTTC. It codes for CASSISAGESYGYTF.

The rearrangement links TRBV2 to TRBJ2-2, with TRBD2 as a possible D gene (5 bases). Per germline, CDR1 SNHLY and CDR2 FYNNEI. The V gene lost 9 bases and the J gene lost 4 bases, with 6 bases spanning the gap. The CDR3 has 11 residues. The CDR3 DNA reads TGTGCCAGACGGGGCACCGGGGAGCTGTTTTTT. This sequence encodes CARRGTGELFF.

The genes are TRBV3-1 (or the pseudogene TRBV3-2) and TRBJ2-5, with D perhaps TRBD2 (5 bases). CDR3 length equals 15 residues. V shed 4 bases and J shed 5 bases, with 17 bases lying between them. Looked up from germline, CDR1 is LGHDT and CDR2 is YNNKEL (reference sequence). The CDR3 sequence: CASSRSQGPGETQYF. The CDR3 nucleotides read TGTGCCAGCAGCCGGTCCCAAGGCCCGGGGGAGACCCAGTACTTC.

The chain links TRBV14 to TRBJ2-2, with D possibly being TRBD1 (5 bases). The CDR3 consists of 16 residues. Germline V gene data show CDR1 as SGHDN and CDR2 as FVKESK. Trimming left V 4 bases short and J 0 bases short, with 12 bases between. The CDR3 here is CASSRRMDTNTGELFF. DNA of the CDR3: TGTGCCAGCAGCCGCCGGATGGACACGAACACCGGGGAGCTGTTTTTT.

The chain recombines TRBV30 with TRBJ1-1, with no clear D. Between the trimmed V and J ends, which lost 0 bases and 4 bases, there was a span of 3 bases. The CDR3 loop spans 11 amino acids. The germline CDR1 and CDR2 sequences are GTSNPN and SVGIG (reference sequence). CDR3: CAWSVLTEAFF. In DNA form, the CDR3 reads TGTGCCTGGAGTGTACTCACTGAAGCTTTCTTT.

The rearrangement links TRBV6-6 to TRBJ2-5; 9 positions agree with TRBD1. V gave up 4 bases and J gave up 2 bases; unmatched junction bases: 8. The CDR3 has 16 amino acids. The germline CDR1 and CDR2 sequences are MNHNY and SVGAGI (reference sequence). CDR3 loop: CASSFPGQGKQETQYF. The CDR3 nucleotides read TGTGCCAGCAGTTTCCCGGGACAGGGAAAGCAAGAGACCCAGTACTTC.

V and J are TRBV10-3 and TRBJ2-1, with 7 bases identical to TRBD2. Unmatched junction bases numbered 1, after V lost 0 bases and J lost 8 bases. Germline V gene lookup returns CDR1 ENHRY and CDR2 SYGVKD. This CDR3 spans 13 amino acids. This CDR3 is CAISESGRDEQFF. CDR3 DNA sequence: TGTGCCATCAGTGAGTCGGGGAGGGATGAGCAGTTCTTC.

For this clone: A read error may account for a junction end that differs from germline. Other DNA sequences in the same sample also yield this CDR3. The rearrangement links TRBV11-2 to TRBJ1-1; 8 bases are shared with TRBD1. This CDR3 has 19 amino acids. Germline assignment: CDR1 SGHAT and CDR2 FQNNGV. CDR3 sequence: CASSLEGQGPQPMNTEAFF. In DNA, the CDR3 is TGTGCCAGCAGCCTAGAAGGACAGGGCCCACAACCGATGAACACTGAAGCTTTCTTT.

V is TRBV4-2 and J is TRBJ2-7, with 10 bases matching TRBD2. The CDR3 is 15 residues long. Germline V gives CDR1 LGHNA, CDR2 YNFKEQ. J gave up 4 bases and V 3 bases, and 6 bases lay outside the gene matches. CDR3 in amino acids: CASSQGSSGGYEQYF. The CDR3 DNA sequence: TGTGCCAGCAGCCAGGGGTCTAGCGGGGGTTACGAGCAGTACTTC.

V is TRBV5-1 and J is TRBJ1-2; 7 bases map to TRBD1. The ends lost 4 bases at V and 7 bases at J; junction bases unmatched: 7. The CDR3 has 13 amino acids. Germline lookup yields CDR1 SGHRS and CDR2 YFSETQ. Here the CDR3 reads CASSVTGVGGYTF. Here the CDR3 DNA reads TGCGCCAGCAGCGTTACAGGGGTCGGTGGCTACACCTTC.

The J gene is TRBJ2-5, the V gene TRBV5-1, with 12 bases lining up with TRBD1. Germline V CDR1 and CDR2: SGHRS, YFSETQ. The CDR3 consists of 16 residues. The J segment lost 5 bases and the V segment lost 4 bases, leaving 9 bases of the junction unmatched. CDR3 region: CASSKGQGAVVETQYF. The DNA of the CDR3 is TGCGCCAGCAGCAAGGGACAGGGGGCGGTGGTGGAGACCCAGTACTTC.